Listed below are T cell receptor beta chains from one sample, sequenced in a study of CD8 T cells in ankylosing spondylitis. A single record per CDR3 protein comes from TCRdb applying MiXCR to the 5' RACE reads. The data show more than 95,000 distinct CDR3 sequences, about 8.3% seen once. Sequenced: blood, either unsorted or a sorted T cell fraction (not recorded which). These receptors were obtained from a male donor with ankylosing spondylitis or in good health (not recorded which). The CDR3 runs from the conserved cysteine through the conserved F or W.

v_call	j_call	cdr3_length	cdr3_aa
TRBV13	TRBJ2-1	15	CASRPPGLADNEQFF
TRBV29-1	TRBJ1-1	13	CSVEIAINTEAFF
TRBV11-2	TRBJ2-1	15	CASSLDGVAYNEQFF
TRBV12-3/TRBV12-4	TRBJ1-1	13	CASTPQATHEAFF
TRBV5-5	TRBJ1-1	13	CASRWTANTEAFF
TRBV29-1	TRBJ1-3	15	CSVEGADRAGNTIYF
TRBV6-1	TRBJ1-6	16	CASRVRGGPDNSPLHF
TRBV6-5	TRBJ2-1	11	CASSRDNEQFF
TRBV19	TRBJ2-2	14	CASRLGQLYGELFF
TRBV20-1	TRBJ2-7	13	CSAGTSLSYEQYF
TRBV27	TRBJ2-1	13	CASSQGSYNEQFF
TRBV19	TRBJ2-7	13	CASSPSRAYEQYF
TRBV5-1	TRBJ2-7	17	CAISWGLAETQAYEQYF